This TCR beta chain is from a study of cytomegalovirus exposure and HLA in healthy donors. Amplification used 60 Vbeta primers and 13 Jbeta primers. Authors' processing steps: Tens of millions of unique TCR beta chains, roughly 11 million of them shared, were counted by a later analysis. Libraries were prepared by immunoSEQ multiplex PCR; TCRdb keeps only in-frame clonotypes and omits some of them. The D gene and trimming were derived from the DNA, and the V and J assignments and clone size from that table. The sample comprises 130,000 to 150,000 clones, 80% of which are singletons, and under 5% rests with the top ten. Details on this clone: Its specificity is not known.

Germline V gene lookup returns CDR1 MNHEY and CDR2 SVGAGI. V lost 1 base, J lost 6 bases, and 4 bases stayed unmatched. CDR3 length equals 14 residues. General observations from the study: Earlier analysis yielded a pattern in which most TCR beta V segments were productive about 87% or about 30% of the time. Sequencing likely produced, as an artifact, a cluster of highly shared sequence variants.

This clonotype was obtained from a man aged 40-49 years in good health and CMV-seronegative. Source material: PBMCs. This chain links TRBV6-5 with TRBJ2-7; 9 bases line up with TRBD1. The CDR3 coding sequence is TGTGCCAGCAGTTACTGGGGACAGGGCGTCGAGCAGTACTTC. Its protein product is CASSYWGQGVEQYF.